This is a list of T cell receptor beta chains from one sample in a study of cytomegalovirus exposure and HLA in healthy donors. Using immunoSEQ multiplex PCR, the repertoire was profiled, and TCRdb retains in-frame clones only, with some absent. Among more than 110,000 clones, about three quarters were seen once, and the ten largest hold roughly 3.8%. The specimen was PBMCs. All receptors derive from a male donor in good health and CMV-seronegative. Both conserved end residues are part of each CDR3. A D gene is named only where the DNA matches it firmly. Rows give clone size only sometimes, using once, few, many, or a class for an expanded clone.

J gene	D gene	V gene	clone size	CDR3 protein	CDR3 DNA
TRBJ2-7	TRBD2	TRBV7-3	NA	CASSQGGSSYEQYF	TGTGCCAGCAGCCAGGGCGGGAGCTCCTACGAGCAGTACTTC
TRBJ2-7	TRBD1	TRBV14	few	CASKSGTGNFYEQYF	TGTGCCAGCAAATCCGGGACAGGGAATTTCTACGAGCAGTACTTC
TRBJ1-2	NA	TRBV7-9	NA	CSSSPTGNGYTF	TGTTCCAGCAGTCCTACAGGGAATGGCTACACCTTC
TRBJ1-1	TRBD1	TRBV4-1	NA	CASSQAYGQGVTEAFF	TGCGCCAGCAGCCAAGCTTACGGACAGGGAGTCACTGAAGCTTTCTTT
TRBJ2-7	NA	TRBV2	NA	CASSPLARAQAYEQYF	TGTGCCAGCAGTCCTCTCGCCAGGGCCCAAGCCTACGAGCAGTACTTC
TRBJ2-1	NA	TRBV19	few	CATSQGGDYNEQFF	TGTGCCACCTCCCAAGGGGGTGACTACAATGAGCAGTTCTTC
TRBJ2-1	NA	TRBV7-3	NA	CASSPTRTEVNEQFF	TGTGCCAGCAGCCCCACCCGGACAGAGGTCAATGAGCAGTTCTTC
TRBJ1-1	NA	TRBV7-9	NA	CASSSRGNTEAFF	TGTGCCAGCAGTTCTAGGGGGAACACTGAAGCTTTCTTT
TRBJ1-2	NA	TRBV7-9	few	CASSKTDNYGYTF	TGTGCCAGCAGCAAAACTGATAACTATGGCTACACCTTC
TRBJ2-2	NA	TRBV15	NA	CATSSQGIGELFF	TGTGCCACCAGCTCACAGGGAATCGGGGAGCTGTTTTTT
TRBJ2-7	NA	TRBV11-2	NA	CASSVEVGSYEQYF	TGTGCCAGCAGTGTAGAGGTCGGGTCCTACGAGCAGTACTTC
TRBJ2-4	TRBD1	TRBV6-6	NA	CASSYSYRGENIQYF	TGTGCCAGCAGTTACTCCTACAGGGGTGAAAACATTCAGTACTTC
TRBJ1-1	NA	TRBV4-2	NA	CASSQVAGATEAFF	TGTGCCAGCAGCCAAGTAGCAGGGGCAACTGAAGCTTTCTTT
TRBJ2-3	TRBD2	TRBV27	NA	CASRPSGGEIKGTDTQYF	TGTGCCAGCAGGCCTAGCGGGGGGGAAATTAAAGGGACAGATACGCAGTATTTT
TRBJ2-7	NA	TRBV20-1	few	CSAASAGQYF	TGCAGTGCTGCTAGCGCTGGGCAGTACTTC
TRBJ2-2	TRBD2	TRBV7-9	NA	CASSFPSGGAHGELFF	TGTGCCAGCAGCTTCCCTAGCGGGGGGGCCCACGGGGAGCTGTTTTTT
TRBJ2-7	TRBD2	TRBV19	NA	CASSTSGTYEQYF	TGTGCCAGCTCGACTAGCGGAACCTACGAGCAGTACTTC
TRBJ1-3	TRBD1	TRBV6-5	once	CASKTGAVGNTIYF	TGTGCCAGCAAGACAGGGGCGGTTGGAAACACCATATATTTT
TRBJ2-2	NA	TRBV13	NA	CASSYRGYTGELFF	TGTGCCAGCAGCTATCGGGGTTACACCGGGGAGCTGTTTTTT
TRBJ2-7	NA	TRBV18	NA	CASSPLGSAYEQYF	TGTGCCAGCTCACCACTCGGGTCCGCCTACGAGCAGTACTTC
TRBJ1-1	NA	TRBV27	NA	CASSQLVNTEAFF	TGTGCCAGCAGCCAACTGGTGAACACTGAAGCTTTCTTT
TRBJ1-1	NA	TRBV6-5	NA	CASISFGAEAFF	TGTGCCAGCATCTCCTTTGGAGCTGAAGCTTTCTTT
TRBJ2-5	NA	TRBV12-5	NA	CASAPFQGDFETQYF	TGTGCTAGTGCCCCCTTCCAGGGCGATTTCGAGACCCAGTACTTC
TRBJ1-1	NA	TRBV5-4	NA	CASSGGVNTEAFF	TGTGCCAGCAGCGGCGGGGTGAACACTGAAGCTTTCTTT
TRBJ1-3	TRBD1	TRBV18	NA	CASSPGTGDGNTIYF	TGTGCCAGCTCCCCTGGGACAGGGGATGGAAACACCATATATTTT
TRBJ2-3	NA	TRBV7-3	NA	CASSPRHRGLSTDTQYF	TGTGCCAGCAGCCCCAGGCACAGGGGACTCAGCACAGATACGCAGTATTTT
TRBJ2-1	TRBD2	TRBV19	NA	CASSIVPAGGPGNEQFF	TGTGCCAGTAGTATAGTTCCAGCGGGAGGGCCGGGGAATGAGCAGTTCTTC
TRBJ2-7	TRBD2	TRBV4-2	few	CASSQDITSGAYEQYF	TGTGCCAGCAGCCAAGATATCACTAGCGGTGCCTACGAGCAGTACTTC
TRBJ2-5	TRBD1	TRBV2	NA	CATIRGTGPGTQYF	TGTGCCACCATTCGCGGGACAGGACCGGGGACCCAGTACTTC
TRBJ1-1	NA	TRBV6-5	NA	CASSYGGMNTEAFF	TGTGCCAGCAGTTACGGAGGGATGAACACTGAAGCTTTCTTT
TRBJ2-5	TRBD2	TRBV9	NA	CASSVGDGGLAGRRETQYF	TGTGCCAGCAGCGTAGGTGACGGGGGACTAGCGGGCCGCCGGGAGACCCAGTACTTC
TRBJ1-2	NA	TRBV6-5	NA	CASSEPANYGYTF	TGTGCCAGCAGTGAACCAGCTAACTATGGCTACACCTTC
TRBJ1-5	TRBD1	TRBV5-1	NA	CASSSLGQPNQPQHF	TGCGCCAGCAGCTCCTTGGGACAGCCCAATCAGCCCCAGCATTTT
TRBJ2-7	NA	TRBV6-1	NA	CASSELSGVWEQYF	TGTGCCAGCAGTGAATTGTCAGGCGTATGGGAGCAGTACTTC
TRBJ2-5	TRBD2	TRBV5-4	NA	CASSSTSLQETQYF	TGTGCCAGCAGCTCGACTAGCTTGCAAGAGACCCAGTACTTC